This T cell receptor beta chain was recorded in a study of radiotherapy plus CTLA-4 blockade in lung cancer. Study as a whole: The study recorded objective responses in about 20% of patients and disease control in approximately 29%.

Repertoires were generated with immunoSEQ multiplex PCR, while TCRdb's copy carries only in-frame clones and drops some. The sample lists about 59,000 clones, less than 85% occurring once. Remarks on this clone: What it recognizes is unknown.

Study-wide results and caveats: Peripheral blood showed expansion of tumor-derived TCR clones after radiotherapy and ipilimumab.

The junction had 6 bases not matched to a gene; V was cut back by 4 bases and J by 5 bases. Germline V CDR1 and CDR2: SGHDT, YYEEEE. This CDR3 is built from 16 residues. This chain uses TRBV5-6 with TRBJ2-5; 15 nucleotides align to TRBD2. The sequence came from a human donor with non-small cell lung cancer who had a complete response to radiotherapy plus ipilimumab. Sequenced material: peripheral blood, taken from a patient treated with radiotherapy plus ipilimumab. The chain's CDR3 is CASSGGLAGGLETQYF. The CDR3 DNA follows: TGTGCCAGCAGCGGGGGACTAGCGGGGGGCCTCGAGACCCAGTACTTC.